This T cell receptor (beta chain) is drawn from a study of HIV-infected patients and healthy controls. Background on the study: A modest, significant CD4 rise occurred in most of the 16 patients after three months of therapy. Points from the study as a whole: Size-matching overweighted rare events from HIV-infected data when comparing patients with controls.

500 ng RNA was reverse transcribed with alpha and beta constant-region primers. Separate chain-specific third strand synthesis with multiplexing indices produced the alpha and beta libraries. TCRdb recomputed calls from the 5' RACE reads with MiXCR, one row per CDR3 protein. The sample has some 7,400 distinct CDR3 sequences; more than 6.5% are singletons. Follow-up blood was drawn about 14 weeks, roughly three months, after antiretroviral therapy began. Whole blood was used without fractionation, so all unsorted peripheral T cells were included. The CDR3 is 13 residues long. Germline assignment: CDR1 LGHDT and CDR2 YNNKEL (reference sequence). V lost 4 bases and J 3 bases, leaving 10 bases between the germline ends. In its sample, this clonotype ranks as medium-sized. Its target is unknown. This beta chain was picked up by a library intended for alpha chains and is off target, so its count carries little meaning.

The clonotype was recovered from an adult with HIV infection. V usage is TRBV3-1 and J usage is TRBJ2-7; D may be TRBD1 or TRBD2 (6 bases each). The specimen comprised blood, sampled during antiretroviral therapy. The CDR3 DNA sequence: TGTGCCAGCAGCCCCCGGGGGCACTACGAGCAGTACTTC. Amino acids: CASSPRGHYEQYF.